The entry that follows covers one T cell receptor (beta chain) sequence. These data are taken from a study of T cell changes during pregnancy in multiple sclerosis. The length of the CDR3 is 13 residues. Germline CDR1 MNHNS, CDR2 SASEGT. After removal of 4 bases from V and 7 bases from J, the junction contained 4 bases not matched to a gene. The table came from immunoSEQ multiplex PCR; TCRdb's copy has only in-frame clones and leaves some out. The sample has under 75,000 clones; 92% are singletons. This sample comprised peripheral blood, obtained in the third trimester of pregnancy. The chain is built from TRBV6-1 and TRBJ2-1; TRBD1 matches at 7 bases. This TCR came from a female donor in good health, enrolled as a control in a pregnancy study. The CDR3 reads CASSGQGNNEQFF. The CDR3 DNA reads TGTGCCAGCAGTGGACAGGGAAATAATGAGCAGTTCTTC.